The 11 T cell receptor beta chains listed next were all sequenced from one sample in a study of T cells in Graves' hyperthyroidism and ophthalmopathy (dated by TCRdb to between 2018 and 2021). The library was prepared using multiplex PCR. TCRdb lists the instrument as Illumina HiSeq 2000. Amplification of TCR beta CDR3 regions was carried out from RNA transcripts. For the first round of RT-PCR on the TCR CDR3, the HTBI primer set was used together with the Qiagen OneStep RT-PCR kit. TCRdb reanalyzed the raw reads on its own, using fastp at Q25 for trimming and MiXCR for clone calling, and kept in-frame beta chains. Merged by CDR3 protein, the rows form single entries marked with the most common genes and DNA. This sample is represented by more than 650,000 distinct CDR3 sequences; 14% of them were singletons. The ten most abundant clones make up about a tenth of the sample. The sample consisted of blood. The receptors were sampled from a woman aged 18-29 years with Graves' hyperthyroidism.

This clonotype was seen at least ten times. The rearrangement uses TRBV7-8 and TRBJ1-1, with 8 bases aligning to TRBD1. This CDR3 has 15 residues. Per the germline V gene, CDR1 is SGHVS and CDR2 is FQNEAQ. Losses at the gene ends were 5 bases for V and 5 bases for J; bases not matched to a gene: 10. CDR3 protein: CASSLWTGSVTEAFF. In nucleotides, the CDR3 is TGTGCCAGCAGCCTCTGGACAGGGTCAGTTACTGAAGCTTTCTTT.

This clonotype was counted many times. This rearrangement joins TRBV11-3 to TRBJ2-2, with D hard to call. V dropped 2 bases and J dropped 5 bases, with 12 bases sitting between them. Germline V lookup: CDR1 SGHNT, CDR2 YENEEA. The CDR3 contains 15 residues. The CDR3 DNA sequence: TGTGCCAGCAGCTTAATGTACCTTAATACCGGGGAGCTGTTTTTT. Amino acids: CASSLMYLNTGELFF.

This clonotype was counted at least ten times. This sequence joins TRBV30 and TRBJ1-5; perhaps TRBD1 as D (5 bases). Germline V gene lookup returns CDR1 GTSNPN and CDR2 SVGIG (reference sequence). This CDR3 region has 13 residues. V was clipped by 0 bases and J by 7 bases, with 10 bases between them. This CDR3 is CAWSVGGGQPQHF. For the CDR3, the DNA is TGTGCCTGGAGTGTCGGGGGAGGGCAGCCCCAGCATTTT.

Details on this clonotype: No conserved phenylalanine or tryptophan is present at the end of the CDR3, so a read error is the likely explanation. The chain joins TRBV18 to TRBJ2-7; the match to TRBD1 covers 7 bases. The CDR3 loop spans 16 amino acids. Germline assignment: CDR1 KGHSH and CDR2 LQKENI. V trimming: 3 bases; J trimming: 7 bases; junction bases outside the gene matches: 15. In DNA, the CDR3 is TGTGCCAGCTCACCTCGACGCGGACAGGTGGAACGGGAGCAGTACTTG. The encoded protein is CASSPRRGQVEREQYL.

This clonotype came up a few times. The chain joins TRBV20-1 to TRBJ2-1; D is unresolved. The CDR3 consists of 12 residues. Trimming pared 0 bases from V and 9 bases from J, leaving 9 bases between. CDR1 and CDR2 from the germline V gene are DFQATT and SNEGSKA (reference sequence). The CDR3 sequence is CSARDLSIEQFF. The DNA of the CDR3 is TGCAGTGCTAGAGATCTCAGTATTGAGCAGTTCTTC.

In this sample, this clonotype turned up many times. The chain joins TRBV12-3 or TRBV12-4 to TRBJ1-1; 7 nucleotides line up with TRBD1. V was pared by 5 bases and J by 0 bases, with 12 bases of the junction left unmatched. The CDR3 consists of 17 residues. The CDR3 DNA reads TGTGCCAGCAGTCCCCCCGGACAGGCGGGGCTGAACACTGAAGCTTTCTTT. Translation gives CASSPPGQAGLNTEAFF.

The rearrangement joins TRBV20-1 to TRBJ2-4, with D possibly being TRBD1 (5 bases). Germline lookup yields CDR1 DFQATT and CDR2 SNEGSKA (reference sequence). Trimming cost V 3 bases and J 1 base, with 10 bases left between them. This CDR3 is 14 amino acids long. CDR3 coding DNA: TGCAGTGCTAGTAAGGGGTCGGCCAAAAACATTCAGTACTTC. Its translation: CSASKGSAKNIQYF.

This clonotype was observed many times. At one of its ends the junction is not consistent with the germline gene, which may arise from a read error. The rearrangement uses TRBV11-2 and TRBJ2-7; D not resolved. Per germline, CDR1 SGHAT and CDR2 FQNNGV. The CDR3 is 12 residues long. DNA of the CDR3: TGTGCCAGCAGCTTTTTAGAGTTCGAGCAGTGCTTC. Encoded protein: CASSFLEFEQCF. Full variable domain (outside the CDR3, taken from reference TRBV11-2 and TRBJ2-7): EAGVAQSPRYKIIEKRQSVAFWCNPISGHATLYWYQQILGQGPKLLIQFQNNGVVDDSQLPKDRFSAERLKGVDSTLKIQPAKLEDSAVYLCASSFLEFEQCFGPGTRLTVT.

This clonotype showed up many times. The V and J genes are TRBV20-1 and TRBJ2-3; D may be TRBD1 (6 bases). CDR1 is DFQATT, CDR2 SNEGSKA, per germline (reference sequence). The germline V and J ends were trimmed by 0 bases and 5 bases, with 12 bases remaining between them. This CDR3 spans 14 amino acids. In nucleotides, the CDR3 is TGCAGTGCTAGAGAATCAGGGGCAGGAGATACGCAGTATTTT. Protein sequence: CSARESGAGDTQYF.

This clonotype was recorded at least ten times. For the CDR3, the DNA is TGCGCCAGCAGCTTGCACGTCAGCGGGTGTGAGCAGTTCTTC. It is translated as CASSLHVSGCEQFF. The chain has TRBV5-1 and TRBJ2-1; D may be TRBD2 (6 bases). V shed 1 base and J shed 9 bases, with 14 bases lying between them. Germline V gives CDR1 SGHRS, CDR2 YFSETQ. The CDR3 runs 14 residues.

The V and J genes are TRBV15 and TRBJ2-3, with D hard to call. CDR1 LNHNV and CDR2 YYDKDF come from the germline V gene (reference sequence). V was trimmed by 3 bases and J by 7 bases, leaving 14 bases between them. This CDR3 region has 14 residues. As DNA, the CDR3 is TGTGCCACCAGCAGGCCGGGCATTTTCTATACGCAGTATTTT. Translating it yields CATSRPGIFYTQYF.